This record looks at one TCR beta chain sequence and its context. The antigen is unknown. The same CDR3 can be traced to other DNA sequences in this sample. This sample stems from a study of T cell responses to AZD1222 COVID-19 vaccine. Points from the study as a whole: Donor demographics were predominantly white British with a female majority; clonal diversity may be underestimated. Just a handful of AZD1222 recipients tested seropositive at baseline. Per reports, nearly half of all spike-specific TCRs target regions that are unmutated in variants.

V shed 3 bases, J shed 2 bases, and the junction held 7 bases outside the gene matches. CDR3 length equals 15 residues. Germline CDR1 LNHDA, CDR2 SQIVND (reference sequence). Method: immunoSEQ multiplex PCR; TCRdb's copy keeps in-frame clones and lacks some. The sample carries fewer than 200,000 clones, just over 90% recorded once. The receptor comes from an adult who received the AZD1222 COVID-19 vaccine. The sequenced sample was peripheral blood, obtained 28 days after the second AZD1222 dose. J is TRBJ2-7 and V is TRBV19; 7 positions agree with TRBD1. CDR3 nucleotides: TGTGCCAGTAGTATCCGCACAGGGGTACCCTACGAGCAGTACTTC. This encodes CASSIRTGVPYEQYF.